Given below is one T cell receptor beta chain in context. Its antigen remains unknown. The source of the sample is a study of post-analysis software for immune sequencing data. Study overall: Courses of disease covered relapsing-remitting, secondary progressive and progressive-relapsing multiple sclerosis. Study results and caveats: Five or six TRBV segments, TRBV5-6, TRBV5-1 and TRBV20-1 among them, were found more frequent in patients than controls. Under F measure analysis, samples from one preparation batch co-clustered strongly. Controls showed significantly higher normalized Chao1 diversity than did multiple sclerosis patients.

cDNA libraries of TCR beta carried unique molecular identifiers. Each batch of about 0.9 to 10 million T cells produced some 450,000 cDNA molecules. A single record per CDR3 protein comes from TCRdb applying MiXCR to the PCR reads. The repertoire holds some 890,000 distinct CDR3 sequences, with approximately 53% as singletons. The CDR3 sequence is 14 residues long. Trimming pared 2 bases from V and 8 bases from J, leaving 10 bases between. From germline, CDR1 is MNHEY and CDR2 SMNVEV (reference sequence). Sample: blood. This TCR was sampled from a girl aged 5-17 years with multiple sclerosis. V and J are TRBV27 and TRBJ1-6; D not resolved. CDR3 residues: CASSLQDSHSPLHF. CDR3 nucleotide sequence: TGTGCCAGCAGTTTACAGGATTCTCATTCACCCCTCCACTTT.